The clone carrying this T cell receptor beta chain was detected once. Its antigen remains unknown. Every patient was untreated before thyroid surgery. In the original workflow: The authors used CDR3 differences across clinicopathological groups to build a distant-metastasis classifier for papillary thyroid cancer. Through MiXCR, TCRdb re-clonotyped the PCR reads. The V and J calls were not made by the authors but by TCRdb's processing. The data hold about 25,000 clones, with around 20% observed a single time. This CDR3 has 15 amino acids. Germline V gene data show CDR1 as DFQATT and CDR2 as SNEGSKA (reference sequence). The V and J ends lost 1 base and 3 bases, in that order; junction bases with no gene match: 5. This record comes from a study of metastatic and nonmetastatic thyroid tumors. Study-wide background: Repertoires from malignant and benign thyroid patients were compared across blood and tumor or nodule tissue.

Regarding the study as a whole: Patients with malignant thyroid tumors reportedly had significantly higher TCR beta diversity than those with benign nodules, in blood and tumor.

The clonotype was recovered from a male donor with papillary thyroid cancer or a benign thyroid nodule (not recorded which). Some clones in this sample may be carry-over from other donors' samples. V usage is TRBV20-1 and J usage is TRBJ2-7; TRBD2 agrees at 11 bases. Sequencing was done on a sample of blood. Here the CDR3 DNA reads TGCAGTGCTAGAGCCCCGGGACTAGCGGACTACGAGCAGTACTTC. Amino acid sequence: CSARAPGLADYEQYF.